This T cell receptor (beta chain) was sequenced during a study of blood T cell repertoires in COVID-19. Per the original methods: Using reference gene primer amplification, nucleated cell counts were estimated. Profiled with immunoSEQ multiplex PCR; TCRdb holds only in-frame clones, not every one. V and J calls and clone size are those listed in that table; D and trimming were worked out from the DNA. This table has over 15,000 clones, approximately 90% appearing once. With 1 base removed from V and 7 bases from J, the gap between germline ends came to 14 bases. The CDR3 is 16 residues long. Looked up from germline, CDR1 is MGHRA and CDR2 is YSYEKL.

This sequence joins TRBV4-1 and TRBJ1-6; perhaps TRBD1 as D (5 bases). This TCR came from a human donor with active COVID-19. The donor label of this sample is uncertain. The sequenced sample was peripheral blood. CDR3 protein: CASSQVVRRGNSPLHF. In nucleotides, the CDR3 is TGCGCCAGCAGCCAAGTTGTTCGGCGGGGGAATTCACCCCTCCACTTT.